This is a list of T cell receptor beta chains from one sample in a study of neurological immune-mediated disorders. MiXCR, applied by TCRdb to the 5' RACE reads, yields one record per CDR3 protein. The table records about 32,000 distinct CDR3 sequences, roughly 13% of them present only once. Sequenced input: CD4+ T cells from blood. Receptors were obtained from a female donor with HTLV-1-associated myelopathy (HAM/TSP). The CDR3 runs from the conserved cysteine through the conserved F or W. A D gene is named only where the DNA matches it firmly. For some rows the clone size is stated as once, few or many, or as a class when expanded; others skip it.

cdr3_aa | cdr3_nt | j_call | v_call | d_call | clone_size
CASSLLSRGDFGYTF | TGTGCCAGCAGCTTATTAAGCAGGGGAGACTTTGGCTACACCTTC | TRBJ1-2 | TRBV7-9 | - | many
CASSWASGVSVTQYF | TGCGCCAGCAGCTGGGCCTCCGGGGTTTCAGTGACCCAGTACTTC | TRBJ2-5 | TRBV5-1 | - | many
CTSSPDARGTQYF | TGTACCAGCTCACCCGATGCGCGGGGTACGCAGTATTTC | TRBJ2-3 | TRBV18 | - | -
CASSQDSPAANVLTF | TGCGCCAGCAGCCAGGACAGTCCGGCCGCCAACGTCCTGACTTTC | TRBJ2-6 | TRBV5-1 | - | medium-sized
CAISESTGGTDTQYF | TGTGCCATCAGTGAGTCGACAGGGGGCACAGATACGCAGTATTTT | TRBJ2-3 | TRBV10-3 | TRBD1 | many
CASNLGLAGSNEQFF | TGTGCCAGCAACCTGGGACTAGCGGGAAGCAATGAGCAGTTCTTC | TRBJ2-1 | TRBV11-2 | TRBD2 | many
CSAPTGTGGWYNSPLHF | TGCAGTGCACCCACCGGGACAGGGGGTTGGTATAATTCACCCCTCCACTTT | TRBJ1-6 | TRBV20-1 | TRBD1 | many
CASSQRGGENSPLHF | TGTGCCAGCAGTCAACGGGGGGGAGAGAATTCACCCCTCCACTTT | TRBJ1-6 | TRBV11-1 | - | many
CASSPSSGAPYEQYF | TGCGCCAGCAGCCCCTCCTCAGGGGCGCCCTACGAGCAGTACTTC | TRBJ2-7 | TRBV5-1 | - | many
CASSVGQAYEKLFF | TGCGCCAGCAGCGTGGGACAGGCCTATGAAAAACTGTTTTTT | TRBJ1-4 | TRBV5-1 | TRBD1 | many
CAISSQGNSYNEQFF | TGTGCCATCAGTTCTCAGGGCAACTCCTACAATGAGCAGTTCTTC | TRBJ2-1 | TRBV10-3 | - | -
CASSLFGTSYNEQFF | TGTGCCAGCAGCTTGTTCGGGACGTCCTACAATGAGCAGTTCTTC | TRBJ2-1 | TRBV5-6 | - | many
CASSTGTGGTDTQYF | TGTGCCAGCAGTACCGGGACAGGGGGCACAGATACGCAGTATTTT | TRBJ2-3 | TRBV12-3/TRBV12-4 | TRBD1 | medium-sized
CSVDVTGLGTEAFF | TGCAGCGTTGACGTAACGGGGCTAGGGACTGAAGCTTTCTTT | TRBJ1-1 | TRBV29-1 | - | many
CASNGAGGEDTQYF | TGTGCCAGCAATGGGGCAGGAGGGGAAGATACGCAGTATTTT | TRBJ2-3 | TRBV6-1 | - | -
CASRIVDQPQHF | TGTGCCAGCAGGATTGTTGATCAGCCCCAGCATTTT | TRBJ1-5 | TRBV6-6 | - | many
CAWSDRDNSYEQYF | TGTGCCTGGAGTGACCGGGACAACTCCTACGAGCAGTACTTC | TRBJ2-7 | TRBV30 | - | -